One TCR beta chain is described in this entry. There are 15 residues in the CDR3. V trimming: 3 bases; J trimming: 2 bases; junction bases outside the gene matches: 5. Germline values: CDR1 LNHDA, CDR2 SQIVND (reference sequence). The table came from immunoSEQ multiplex PCR; TCRdb's copy has only in-frame clones and leaves some out. The table shows around 84,000 clones, with around nine tenths occurring only once. The record originates from a study of technical replicates of blood from several donors. The chain uses TRBV19 and TRBJ2-3; 7 bases agree with TRBD1. The sample comprised T cells isolated from PBMCs. The sequence was obtained from a human donor in good health. CDR3 nucleotides: TGTGCCAGTAGTATCAGGGGGTTCGTCACAGATACGCAGTATTTT. This sequence encodes CASSIRGFVTDTQYF.